What follows describes a single TCR beta chain. What it binds is not known. This entry is derived from a study of chemoradiotherapy in HPV16-positive cancers. Whole-study context: Candidate HPV-specific clones and shared TCR motifs came from two HPV16-positive patients. Broader study findings: Candidate HPV-specific clones and E7-related TCR motifs grew in tumor during treatment. In HPV16-positive patients, HPV-responsive T-cell expansion tracked better recurrence-free survival.

Method: immunoSEQ multiplex PCR; TCRdb's copy keeps in-frame clones and lacks some. The repertoire has some 9,300 clones, 60% to 75% of them found once; the top ten carry 11% to 15%. CDR1 and CDR2 (germline): KGHSH, LQKENI. The V gene end was trimmed by 3 bases and the J gene end by 4 bases; junction bases not matched to a gene: 8. CDR3 length: 16 amino acids. Over chemoradiotherapy, repertoires were sampled more than once. The sample was collected from a patient who underwent chemoradiotherapy. The chain is built from TRBV18 and TRBJ2-5; TRBD1 matches 10 bases. The source of this sequence is a human donor with HPV-associated anogenital cancer. As DNA, the CDR3 is TGTGCCAGCTCACCTCCCGGGACAGGGGTTGGAGAGACCCAGTACTTC. Translation gives CASSPPGTGVGETQYF.